The sequence of this TCR beta chain was determined in a study of OX40 agonist ivuxolimab in advanced cancers. CDR1 and CDR2 from the germline V gene are KGHSH and LQKENI. With V trimmed by 3 bases and J by 2 bases, 4 bases remained unmatched. This CDR3 is 17 amino acids long. TCRdb's table, derived via immunoSEQ multiplex PCR, lists solely in-frame clones and lacks some. Among 73,000 or so clones listed, 80% to 90% were seen once. The sequence derives from an adult with an advanced solid tumor such as melanoma, head and neck, liver or kidney cancer. Here the sequenced sample was CD4+ or CD8+ T cells sorted from blood, taken in a trial of the OX40 agonist ivuxolimab. The chain recombines TRBV18 with TRBJ2-6, with 10 bases matching TRBD1. The CDR3 DNA reads TGTGCCAGCTCACCCGGGACAGGGGACGCTGGGGCCAACGTCCTGACTTTC. It is translated as CASSPGTGDAGANVLTF.